Listed below are T cell receptor beta chains from one sample, sequenced in a study of human T cells and chemical hapten exposure. TCRdb reprocessed the RACE reads with MiXCR, giving one entry per CDR3 protein. The sample lists 95,000 to 150,000 distinct CDR3 sequences, about 11% occurring once. The specimen comprised whole blood, sampled in connection with sensitization to the hapten diphenylcyclopropenone (DPC). The receptors were sampled from a woman aged 45-60 years with alopecia areata. Some clones in this sample may be carry-over from other donors' samples. The CDR3 runs from the conserved cysteine through the conserved F or W. The D gene is left open where the match is weak. Only part of the rows carry a size: once, few, many, or a class if the clone is expanded.

V: TRBV28; J: TRBJ1-1; size: -; D: -; DNA: TGTGCCAGCAGTTTTCGGACTCTAGGGAGCACTGAAGCTTTCTTT; CDR3: CASSFRTLGSTEAFF
V: TRBV28; J: TRBJ2-1; size: -; D: TRBD1; DNA: TGTGCCAGCAGTCTCTGGACAGGGAACAATGAGCAGTTCTTC; CDR3: CASSLWTGNNEQFF
V: TRBV11-2; J: TRBJ2-3; size: -; D: TRBD1; DNA: TGTGCCAGCAGCTTAGGGGGTACAGGGGGCACAGATACGCAGTATTTT; CDR3: CASSLGGTGGTDTQYF
V: TRBV29-1; J: TRBJ2-7; size: many; D: -; DNA: TGCAGCGTTGAGGCCAGGGGTTACGAGCAGTACTTC; CDR3: CSVEARGYEQYF
V: TRBV6-5; J: TRBJ2-7; size: -; D: TRBD2; DNA: TGTGCCAGCAGTCCGTCGGGACTAGCGCTAACCTACGAGCAGTACTTC; CDR3: CASSPSGLALTYEQYF
V: TRBV29-1; J: TRBJ1-5; size: -; D: -; DNA: TGCAGCGTTGGCAGGGGCAGGGAGCCCCAGCATTTT; CDR3: CSVGRGREPQHF
V: TRBV4-3; J: TRBJ1-6; size: -; D: TRBD1; DNA: TGCGCCAGCAGAAAAGGACAGGGCAATTCACCCCTCCACTTT; CDR3: CASRKGQGNSPLHF
V: TRBV4-3; J: TRBJ2-1; size: many; D: TRBD2; DNA: TGCGCCAGCAGCCAAGATGCGGGGGGCAATGAGCAGTTCTTC; CDR3: CASSQDAGGNEQFF
V: TRBV7-2; J: TRBJ2-3; size: few; D: -; DNA: TGTGCCAGCAGCCGGGTCTTCACAGATACGCAGTATTTT; CDR3: CASSRVFTDTQYF
V: TRBV2; J: TRBJ2-1; size: -; D: TRBD1; DNA: TGTGCCAGCAGAGGAGACAGGGGGGTTGAGCAGTTCTTC; CDR3: CASRGDRGVEQFF
V: TRBV9; J: TRBJ2-2; size: many; D: TRBD1; DNA: TGTGCCAGCTCGACAGGGCACACCGGGGAGCTGTTTTTT; CDR3: CASSTGHTGELFF
V: TRBV24-1; J: TRBJ1-1; size: -; D: -; DNA: TGTGCCACCAGTGATTTGCCTCTGCAATGGGCGGTTGGCACTGAAGCTTTCTTT; CDR3: CATSDLPLQWAVGTEAFF
V: TRBV29-1; J: TRBJ1-2; size: few; D: -; DNA: TGCAGCGTTGACCGCGCTTCTAACTATGGCTACACCTTC; CDR3: CSVDRASNYGYTF
V: TRBV4-1; J: TRBJ1-2; size: few; D: -; DNA: TGCGCCAGCAGCCAAGAAGGGGGAGGGGAGTGGAACTATGGCTACACCTTC; CDR3: CASSQEGGGEWNYGYTF
V: TRBV12-3/TRBV12-4; J: TRBJ2-7; size: few; D: -; DNA: TGTGCCAGCAGTTTATACTCCGGGGGCTCCTACGAGCAGTACTTC; CDR3: CASSLYSGGSYEQYF
V: TRBV18; J: TRBJ2-7; size: -; D: -; DNA: TGTGCCAGCTCACCACTCCCTGGCGGGGTCGGGACACTTAGCTCCTACGAGCAGTACTTC; CDR3: CASSPLPGGVGTLSSYEQYF
V: TRBV28; J: TRBJ1-1; size: few; D: -; DNA: TGTGCCAGCTATGTCGCCGTTGGGCAGGGGAACACTGAAGCTTTCTTT; CDR3: CASYVAVGQGNTEAFF
V: TRBV6-2/TRBV6-3; J: TRBJ1-6; size: few; D: -; DNA: TGTGCCAGCAGATTGGACAGCGATGATGCACCCCTCCACTTT; CDR3: CASRLDSDDAPLHF
V: TRBV12-5; J: TRBJ1-2; size: -; D: -; DNA: TGTGCTAGTGAGGGGTATGGCTACACCTTC; CDR3: CASEGYGYTF
V: TRBV6-6; J: TRBJ2-2; size: -; D: TRBD2; DNA: TGTGCCAGCCTGCCAGCGGGGTGCACCGGGGAGCTGTTTTTT; CDR3: CASLPAGCTGELFF
V: TRBV29-1; J: TRBJ2-3; size: few; D: TRBD2; DNA: TGCAGCGTTGAAGGGGGGCTAGCGGGAGCAGGATTCACAGATACGCAGTATTTT; CDR3: CSVEGGLAGAGFTDTQYF
V: TRBV4-1; J: TRBJ1-1; size: -; D: -; DNA: TGCGCCAGCAGCCCGTTCCGGATGAACACTGAAGCTTTCTTT; CDR3: CASSPFRMNTEAFF
V: TRBV6-5; J: TRBJ2-5; size: -; D: -; DNA: TGTGCCAGCAGTCCGACTAGACAGGGATTGGAGACCCAGTACTTC; CDR3: CASSPTRQGLETQYF
V: TRBV6-5; J: TRBJ1-5; size: -; D: -; DNA: TGTGCCAGCAGTAAGGGTAGCAATCAGCCCCAGCATTTT; CDR3: CASSKGSNQPQHF
V: TRBV9; J: TRBJ2-3; size: -; D: -; DNA: TGTGCCAGCAGCGTAGTCGGCCGAAGAACAGATACGCAGTATTTT; CDR3: CASSVVGRRTDTQYF
V: TRBV12-3/TRBV12-4; J: TRBJ1-2; size: many; D: -; DNA: TGTGCCAGCAGTCCCCTGATCTCCTATGGCTACACCTTC; CDR3: CASSPLISYGYTF
V: TRBV10-3; J: TRBJ2-7; size: -; D: TRBD1; DNA: TGTGCCATCAGTGAGTCGACCGGGACAGAGTTC; CDR3: CAISESTGTEF
V: TRBV29-1; J: TRBJ1-1; size: many; D: -; DNA: TGCAGCGTTGAACAGACATTGGGGACTGAAGCTTTCTTT; CDR3: CSVEQTLGTEAFF
V: TRBV5-4; J: TRBJ2-4; size: many; D: -; DNA: TGTGCCAGCAGCGACGTCTCAAACATTCAGTACTTC; CDR3: CASSDVSNIQYF
V: TRBV27; J: TRBJ2-3; size: -; D: TRBD1; DNA: TGTGCCAGCAGTCGACAGGGTCTAGATACGCAGTATTTT; CDR3: CASSRQGLDTQYF
V: TRBV6-5; J: TRBJ1-2; size: many; D: -; DNA: TGTGCCAGCAGTTACTCGACGGGGGCGGGGGGCTACACCTTC; CDR3: CASSYSTGAGGYTF
V: TRBV28; J: TRBJ1-1; size: many; D: -; DNA: TGTGCCAGCAGTTTAATAAAGGGGATACCTGAAGCTTTCTTT; CDR3: CASSLIKGIPEAFF
V: TRBV7-2; J: TRBJ1-6; size: -; D: TRBD1; DNA: TGTGCCAGCTCCGACAGGGTAGTAGCTCCCCTCCACTTT; CDR3: CASSDRVVAPLHF
V: TRBV11-2; J: TRBJ2-5; size: -; D: -; DNA: TGTGCCAGCAGCTCTTACATGGGGGGAGAGACCCAGTACTTC; CDR3: CASSSYMGGETQYF
V: TRBV20-1; J: TRBJ1-4; size: few; D: -; DNA: TGCAGTGCTAGAGACGGGGCAACTAATGAAAAACTGTTTTTT; CDR3: CSARDGATNEKLFF
V: TRBV6-5; J: TRBJ2-3; size: -; D: -; DNA: TGTGCCAGCAGTAAACAGTTTACCACAGATACGCAGTATTTT; CDR3: CASSKQFTTDTQYF
V: TRBV12-3/TRBV12-4; J: TRBJ1-1; size: -; D: -; DNA: TGTGCCAGCAGTCTCAGTTACACTGAAGCTTTCTTT; CDR3: CASSLSYTEAFF
V: TRBV7-2; J: TRBJ1-6; size: many; D: -; DNA: TGTGCCAGCAGCTTAGTTCGTCAGGGCAATTCACCCCTCCACTTT; CDR3: CASSLVRQGNSPLHF